The 17 T cell receptor beta chains presented below share a single source sample, sequenced in a study of blood T cell repertoires in COVID-19. Clones were read by immunoSEQ multiplex PCR, and TCRdb kept only the in-frame ones, dropping some. The sample yields approximately 130,000 clones, 65% to 90% seen once. The specimen sequenced was PBMCs or T cells enriched from blood (not recorded which). The origin of the receptors is a woman between 50 and 59 years old who had recovered from COVID-19.

The V and J genes are TRBV28 and TRBJ1-6, with TRBD1 as a possible D gene (6 bases). V was pared by 5 bases and J by 0 bases, with 11 bases between. The germline V gene has CDR1 MDHEN and CDR2 SYDVKM. The CDR3 has 16 residues. CDR3 nucleotides: TGTGCCAGCAGTACCGGACAGAGCTCCTATAATTCACCCCTCCACTTT. Translated, it gives CASSTGQSSYNSPLHF. Combining the CDR3 with reference TRBV28 and TRBJ1-6 gives the whole variable domain DVKVTQSSRYLVKRTGEKVFLECVQDMDHENMFWYRQDPGLGLRLIYFSYDVKMKEKGDIPEGYSVSREKKERFSLILESASTNQTSMYLCASSTGQSSYNSPLHFGNGTRLTVT.

On this clone: The same CDR3 is also encoded by other DNA sequences in this sample. The V and J genes are TRBV20-1 and TRBJ1-2, with unresolved D. The CDR3 runs 11 residues. V was pared by 2 bases and J by 6 bases, with 7 bases between. In germline, CDR1 is DFQATT, CDR2 SNEGSKA (reference sequence). This CDR3 is CSARPGHGYTF. In nucleotides, the CDR3 is TGCAGTGCTAGACCCGGTCATGGCTACACCTTC.

This sequence joins TRBV19 and TRBJ1-5, with 10 bases identical to TRBD1. This CDR3 spans 16 amino acids. Per the germline V gene, CDR1 is LNHDA and CDR2 is SQIVND (reference sequence). The ends lost 5 bases at V and 3 bases at J; junction bases unmatched: 7. The CDR3 DNA follows: TGTGCCAGTAGTCCCGGACAGGGGGGTTTCAATCAGCCCCAGCATTTT. It is translated as CASSPGQGGFNQPQHF. The full variable domain, with the rest looked up from reference TRBV19 and TRBJ1-5, is DGGITQSPKYLFRKEGQNVTLSCEQNLNHDAMYWYRQDPGQGLRLIYYSQIVNDFQKGDIAEGYSVSREKKESFPLTVTSAQKNPTAFYLCASSPGQGGFNQPQHFGDGTRLSIL.

V is TRBV21-1 and J is TRBJ1-3; the table calls TRBD1, which could not be checked here. TRBV21-1 is classified as a pseudogene. The CDR3 length is 16 residues. The CDR3 DNA sequence: TGTGCCAGCAGCAAAGACAGTCTCAGCTCTGGAAACACCATATATTTT. Protein product: CASSKDSLSSGNTIYF.

V and J are TRBV11-3 and TRBJ2-2; 7 nucleotides match TRBD1. The CDR3 has 14 residues. The J segment lost 9 bases and the V segment lost 5 bases, leaving 9 bases of the junction unmatched. Germline CDR1 SGHNT, CDR2 YENEEA. The CDR3 bases are TGTGCCAGCAGCGCTACTTTACAGGGGAGGGAGCTGTTTTTT. It specifies CASSATLQGRELFF.

V usage is TRBV6-1 and J usage is TRBJ2-3; possibly TRBD2 for D (6 bases). CDR3 size: 15 residues. Trimming removed 0 bases from V and 4 bases from J, with 11 bases in between. In germline, CDR1 is MNHNS, CDR2 SASEGT. CDR3 sequence (DNA): TGTGCCAGCAGTGAAGCGGGGGACTGGCCAGATACGCAGTATTTT. Amino acids: CASSEAGDWPDTQYF.

The gene calls are TRBV19 and TRBJ1-2; possible D gene TRBD1, 5 bases. V was cut by 4 bases and J by 5 bases, with 11 bases left in between. The CDR3 spans 13 residues. CDR1 and CDR2 (germline): LNHDA, SQIVND (reference sequence). CDR3 bases: TGTGCCAGTAGTAATTCCAGGGCGTATGGCTACACCTTC. Its protein product is CASSNSRAYGYTF.

V and J are TRBV3-1 (or the pseudogene TRBV3-2) and TRBJ1-4, with no clear D. V lost 6 bases, J lost 2 bases, and 10 bases lay in between. The CDR3 is 14 residues long. Germline CDR1 is LGHDT and CDR2 is YNNKEL (reference sequence). Here the CDR3 DNA reads TGTGCCAGCAGTCGGTCGGAGACTAATGAAAAACTGTTTTTT. Its protein product is CASSRSETNEKLFF.

The chain is built from TRBV19 and TRBJ1-1; 7 nucleotides line up with TRBD1. Looked up from germline, CDR1 is LNHDA and CDR2 is SQIVND (reference sequence). V lost 5 bases, J lost 7 bases, and 10 bases stayed unmatched. The CDR3 loop spans 14 amino acids. CDR3 DNA sequence: TGTGCCAGTAGTGCGGGACAGCTCCTCTTTGAAGCTTTCTTT. It is translated as CASSAGQLLFEAFF.

V is TRBV18 and J is TRBJ2-1, with D perhaps matching TRBD2 (5 bases). This CDR3 spans 12 amino acids. CDR1 KGHSH and CDR2 LQKENI come from the germline V gene. V lost 9 bases, J lost 5 bases, and 11 bases lay in between. CDR3 residues: CASNRGNNEQFF. CDR3 sequence (DNA): TGTGCCAGTAACCGGGGTAACAATGAGCAGTTCTTC.

The chain is built from TRBV27 and TRBJ1-1; D may be TRBD1 (5 bases). Trimming removed 0 bases from V and 1 base from J, with 15 bases in between. From germline, CDR1 is MNHEY and CDR2 SMNVEV (reference sequence). This CDR3 region has 17 residues. CDR3 amino acids: CASSLSPGRGRNTEAFF. CDR3 coding DNA: TGTGCCAGCAGTTTATCTCCAGGGCGAGGACGGAACACTGAAGCTTTCTTT.

The chain links TRBV6-5 to TRBJ2-7, with 11 bases fitting TRBD1. V gave up 4 bases and J gave up 5 bases; unmatched junction bases: 7. Germline CDR1 MNHEY, CDR2 SVGAGI. The CDR3 runs 15 residues. For the CDR3, the DNA is TGTGCCAGCAGTTCCTCCGGACAGGGGGCGAACGAGCAGTACTTC. Its protein product is CASSSSGQGANEQYF.

J is TRBJ1-6 and V is TRBV6-6; D is unclear. Germline CDR1 is MNHNY and CDR2 is SVGAGI (reference sequence). This CDR3 has 15 residues. Deletions cut 1 base from V and 5 bases from J, with 9 bases between. The CDR3 bases are TGTGCCAGCAGTTACTTGGGCGTTAATAATTCACCCCTCCACTTT. It translates to CASSYLGVNNSPLHF.

The rearrangement joins TRBV9 to TRBJ2-2; 8 bases map to TRBD1. Germline V gene data show CDR1 as SGDLS and CDR2 as YYNGEE. V dropped 3 bases and J dropped 4; count of bases not matched to a gene: 8. The CDR3 consists of 16 residues. The CDR3 bases are TGTGCCAGCAGCGGGGGGACAGGCGATTTCACCGGGGAGCTGTTTTTT. Amino acids: CASSGGTGDFTGELFF.

The chain joins TRBV5-6 to TRBJ2-2; 8 bases line up with TRBD1. Germline V lookup: CDR1 SGHDT, CDR2 YYEEEE. The V gene end was trimmed by 5 bases and the J gene end by 4 bases; junction bases not matched to a gene: 7. This CDR3 contains 15 residues. CDR3 residues: CASRLQGEVTGELFF. Written as DNA, the CDR3 is TGTGCCAGCAGATTACAGGGGGAGGTCACCGGGGAGCTGTTTTTT.

This clone was counted once. V gene TRBV24-1 combines with J gene TRBJ2-3; 7 bases line up with TRBD2. This CDR3 has 11 amino acids. Germline CDR1 is KGHDR and CDR2 is SFDVKD. Trimming took 9 bases from V and 9 from J; bases not matched to a gene: 5. CDR3 nucleotide sequence: TGTGCCACCGAGAGCGGGGAGACGCAGTATTTT. Protein sequence: CATESGETQYF.

CDR3 bases: TGTGCCAGCAGTGTATCGGGGAGCAATCAGCCCCAGCATTTT. Translated, it gives CASSVSGSNQPQHF. The chain joins TRBV2 to TRBJ1-5, with D hard to call. This CDR3 has 14 amino acids. Germline CDR1 and CDR2: SNHLY and FYNNEI. The V end was cut by 4 bases, the J end by 1 base, with 8 bases between.